By share, the clone carrying this T cell receptor beta chain ranks as medium-sized. The antigen remains undetermined. The method was immunoSEQ multiplex PCR; TCRdb's version includes in-frame clones alone and lacks a portion of them. The top ten clones hold more than 25% of a sample with 25,000 to 35,000 clones, around 95% of them seen once. This entry belongs to a study of T cell clones after liver transplantation. Study-level results: A larger donor-reactive than third-party decline suggested partial antigen-specific deletion.

Germline lookup yields CDR1 MNHEY and CDR2 SMNVEV (reference sequence). The CDR3 loop spans 11 amino acids. V dropped 6 bases and J dropped 4 bases, with 5 bases sitting between them. The chain combines TRBV27 with TRBJ2-3; D ambiguous. Sequencing used CD8+ T cells from blood, obtained 12 months after liver transplant. This TCR was sampled from a human patient who received a liver transplant. Some T cells may possibly be graft donor cells. The chain's CDR3 is CASRSSDTQYF. The CDR3, as DNA: TGTGCCAGCAGGAGTTCAGATACGCAGTATTTT.